This T cell receptor (beta chain) comes out of a study of T cell repertoires in cytomegalovirus infection. Study context: Based on public TCR beta signatures, there were indications of CMV infection and of a matching HLA type.

TCRdb fed the reads into MiXCR, producing one record per CDR3 protein. The sample holds around 290,000 distinct CDR3 sequences, roughly a quarter seen once. Study observations and caveats: Frequencies of public TCR beta families were cumulated, and this identified carriers of CMV plus the relevant HLA. HLA-C-restricted TCR beta clonotypes specific for CMV led the ex vivo response.

The germline gives CDR1 SEHNR, CDR2 FQNEAQ (reference sequence). Trimming shortened V by 5 bases and J by 7 bases, and 9 bases separated the two germline ends. The CDR3 runs 12 residues. This clonotype showed up just once. Its antigen is undetermined. This clonotype originated in a human donor in good health (CMV status not recorded). Some clones in this sample may be carry-over from other donors' samples. Sequenced: PBMCs. The V and J genes are TRBV7-9 and TRBJ2-1; unclear D gene. The CDR3 spells CASSLKTNEQFF. The CDR3 DNA follows: TGTGCCAGCAGCCTCAAAACGAATGAGCAGTTCTTC.